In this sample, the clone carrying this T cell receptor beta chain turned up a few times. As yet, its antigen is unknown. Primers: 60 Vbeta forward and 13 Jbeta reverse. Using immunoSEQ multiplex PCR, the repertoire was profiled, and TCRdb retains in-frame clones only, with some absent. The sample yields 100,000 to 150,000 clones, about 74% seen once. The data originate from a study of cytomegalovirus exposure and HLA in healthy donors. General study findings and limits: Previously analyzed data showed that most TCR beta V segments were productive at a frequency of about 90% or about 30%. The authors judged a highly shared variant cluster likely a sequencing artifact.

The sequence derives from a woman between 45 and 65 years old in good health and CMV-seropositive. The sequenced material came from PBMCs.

CDR3 DNA: TGTGCCAGCAGTGACGCTAGCGGGGCAGGCAAGCAGTACTTC. Its translation is CASSDASGAGKQYF. The chain employs TRBV2 and TRBJ2-7, with TRBD2 matching 9 bases. The junction had 8 bases not matched to a gene; V was cut back by 3 bases and J by 8 bases. The CDR3 extends over 14 amino acids. CDR1 and CDR2 from the germline V gene are SNHLY and FYNNEI.